This TCR beta chain was retrieved from a study of blood T cell repertoires in COVID-19. Turning to the study itself: Donors in the United States, Italy and Spain gave samples during acute or convalescent COVID-19. T cells, B-cell-depleted T cells, or PBMCs supplied cDNA or gDNA.

V lost 5 bases to trimming and J lost 2 bases; unmatched junction nucleotides: 6. This CDR3 is 14 amino acids long. Germline V lookup: CDR1 LNHDA, CDR2 SQIVND (reference sequence). Exposed enrollees encountered a COVID-19 case at some point within 2 weeks before study entry. The table came from immunoSEQ multiplex PCR; TCRdb's copy has only in-frame clones and leaves some out. The repertoire includes 250,000 to 300,000 clones, roughly 80% of them detected once, and about 5% sits in the top ten. This sequence originates from a man aged 40-49 years who had been exposed to COVID-19. The chain joins TRBV19 to TRBJ2-7; 7 bases agree with TRBD1. The sequenced sample was PBMCs or T cells enriched from blood (not recorded which). CDR3 sequence: CASSPRQGPYEQYF. The CDR3 DNA follows: TGTGCCAGTAGTCCAAGACAGGGACCCTACGAGCAGTACTTC.